This TCR beta chain is drawn from a study of blood T cell repertoires in COVID-19. Study at large: The United States, Italy and Spain were the sources of the acute and convalescent COVID-19 samples. PBMCs, B-cell-depleted T cells, or T cells provided the cDNA or gDNA that made up the material.

Per the study methods: Nucleated cell counts were estimated from reference gene primer amplification. Repertoires were generated with immunoSEQ multiplex PCR, while TCRdb's copy carries only in-frame clones and drops some. That table is the source of V, J and clone size, and D and trimming were worked out from the DNA. The profile shows 250,000 to 350,000 clones, approximately 85% of them singletons. Grouping used clinical history reported by participants in a survey and questionnaire. This CDR3 has 17 residues. Per the germline V gene, CDR1 is GTSNPN and CDR2 is SVGIG (reference sequence). V shed 5 bases and J 5 bases; nucleotides not matched to a gene: 19.

The chain uses TRBV30 and TRBJ1-2, with 8 bases aligning to TRBD1. The sample was PBMCs or T cells enriched from blood (not recorded which). This clonotype was sampled from a woman between 25 and 40 years old who had recovered from COVID-19. The CDR3 sequence is CAWRVSRFGRGLYGYTF. The DNA for the CDR3 is TGTGCCTGGCGAGTGTCTCGTTTTGGCAGGGGGCTTTATGGCTACACCTTC.